A single T cell receptor beta chain is shown here with its context. Its antigen is unknown. CDR3 length: 12 residues. This specimen comes from a study of early stage breast cancer tumors. Study summary: Most invasive tumors, about 75% of the 16, were ER+/PR+/HER2-. Eight ER+/PR+/HER2- tumors were invasive ductal; four were invasive lobular. Study-level points and caveats: Tumor and normal breast were distinguished via blood comparison in about 90% of the 16 patients.

Here immunoSEQ multiplex PCR was the method, and the copy in TCRdb shows in-frame clones only, minus some. Here the sample spans fewer than 35,000 clones, 65% to 75% being singletons. The chain is built from TRBV21-1 and TRBJ2-7; the table's D call, TRBD1, was not checked against the DNA. TRBV21-1 is shown as a pseudogene. Sequenced sample: blood. This receptor was taken from a person aged 45-65 years with breast cancer. The CDR3: CASRQGAYEQYF. The CDR3 bases are TGTGCCAGCAGACAGGGGGCCTACGAGCAGTACTTC.